A single TCR beta chain is shown here with its context. These data originate in a study of T cells in tuberculosis. Using immunoSEQ multiplex PCR, the repertoire was profiled, and TCRdb retains in-frame clones only, with some absent. The sample lists under 50,000 clones; around 95% were seen once. Sequencing used PBMCs. This TCR was recovered from a donor aged 10-29 years with latent tuberculosis or without tuberculosis infection.

The chain's CDR3 is CASSLVGTVKNIQYF. The CDR3 nucleotides are TGTGCCAGCAGTTTAGTAGGGACAGTAAAAAACATTCAGTACTTC. The chain employs TRBV27 and TRBJ2-4; 7 nucleotides match TRBD1. The CDR3 spans 15 residues. Germline V gene data show CDR1 as MNHEY and CDR2 as SMNVEV (reference sequence). J was trimmed by 4 bases and V by 2 bases; bases with no gene match: 5.